This passage covers 16 T cell receptor beta chains from one sample sequenced in a study of shared clonotypes between healthy human individuals. Measured with immunoSEQ multiplex PCR; TCRdb has only the in-frame clones, and not every one. The table shows around 1.6 million clones, with 95% to 99% occurring only once. The sequencing input was naive CD4+ T cells sorted from blood. The subset was: CD45RA+ positively selected. The receptors here all came from a man aged 30 to 39 in good health.

This clone was observed once. The chain recombines TRBV28 with TRBJ1-1; D remains ambiguous. The ends were cut back, 4 bases at V and 0 bases at J, with 6 bases in the middle. There are 13 residues in the CDR3. Germline V gives CDR1 MDHEN, CDR2 SYDVKM. The CDR3 reads CASSSHMNTEAFF. The CDR3 nucleotides read TGTGCCAGCAGTTCCCACATGAACACTGAAGCTTTCTTT.

The chain is built from TRBV18 and TRBJ2-5; no clear D. V shed 3 bases and J shed 2 bases, with 13 bases lying between them. This CDR3 is 15 amino acids long. Germline-derived CDR1 and CDR2 are KGHSH and LQKENI. CDR3 residues: CASSPIYKTQETQYF. The CDR3 DNA is TGTGCCAGCTCACCCATTTATAAAACTCAAGAGACCCAGTACTTC.

The chain employs TRBV28 and TRBJ1-2; D may be TRBD1 (6 bases). Germline values: CDR1 MDHEN, CDR2 SYDVKM. V lost 6 bases, J lost 4 bases, and 12 bases lay in between. CDR3 length: 13 amino acids. CDR3 coding DNA: TGTGCCAGCAGGGAGGGGGAGAGCTATGGCTACACCTTC. Translation: CASREGESYGYTF.

The rearrangement uses TRBV29-1 and TRBJ2-7; no clear D. This CDR3 has 14 amino acids. Germline V gene sequence: CDR1 SQVTM, CDR2 ANQGSEA. The V end lost 7 bases, the J end lost 2 bases, and 18 bases lay between the germline ends. CDR3 in amino acids: CSATTLSGTYEQYF. CDR3 sequence (DNA): TGCAGCGCTACGACACTTTCTGGCACCTACGAGCAGTACTTC.

J is TRBJ1-1 and V is TRBV29-1; TRBD1 is a possible D gene (5 bases). Trimming stripped 0 bases from V and 2 bases from J, with 16 bases between. This CDR3 comprises 16 residues. Germline CDR1 and CDR2: SQVTM and ANQGSEA. CDR3 loop: CSVEDIRRGINTEAFF. CDR3 DNA sequence: TGCAGCGTTGAAGATATCCGGAGGGGAATCAACACTGAAGCTTTCTTT.

J is TRBJ2-7 and V is TRBV9, with 8 bases fitting TRBD2. V gave up 4 bases and J gave up 2 bases; unmatched junction bases: 14. In germline, CDR1 is SGDLS, CDR2 YYNGEE. This CDR3 is 17 amino acids long. The CDR3 is CASSYYPGTRFAYEQYF. The CDR3 bases are TGTGCCAGCAGCTATTACCCCGGGACTAGATTCGCCTACGAGCAGTACTTC.

This clone has a single count. The gene calls are TRBV21-1 and TRBJ2-7. TRBV21-1 is flagged as a pseudogene. The CDR3 is made up of 14 amino acids. The CDR3 DNA reads TGTGCCAGCAGCAATCGGTTAGGGTCCTACGAGCAGTACTTC. Protein product: CASSNRLGSYEQYF.

V and J are TRBV5-5 and TRBJ2-5; a possible D gene is TRBD1 (5 bases). This CDR3 has 16 amino acids. Germline lookup yields CDR1 SGHKS and CDR2 YYEKEE (reference sequence). V dropped 1 base and J dropped 1 base, with 14 bases sitting between them. The CDR3 DNA reads TGTGCCAGCAGCTTGTATGGCCAGGGCCTCCAAGAGACCCAGTACTTC. Its translation is CASSLYGQGLQETQYF.

The chain couples TRBV7-9 to TRBJ2-1; TRBD1 might be the D (6 bases). The CDR3 contains 17 residues. Trimming took 5 bases from V and 8 from J, leaving 25 bases between them. Germline values: CDR1 SEHNR, CDR2 FQNEAQ (reference sequence). CDR3 coding DNA: TGTGCCAGCAGCGTACGATCGGGACACCGGCGTGGGGATGAGCAGTTCTTC. As protein: CASSVRSGHRRGDEQFF.

The chain has TRBV5-1 and TRBJ2-2, with unresolved D. This CDR3 is 16 amino acids long. Germline assignment: CDR1 SGHRS and CDR2 YFSETQ. Trimming took 0 bases from V and 0 from J, leaving 9 bases between them. The DNA of the CDR3 is TGCGCCAGCAGCTTGGAGCTCAGTACGAACACCGGGGAGCTGTTTTTT. Protein sequence: CASSLELSTNTGELFF.

This chain uses TRBV2 with TRBJ1-5; D not certain. Germline lookup yields CDR1 SNHLY and CDR2 FYNNEI. This CDR3 has 14 amino acids. Trimming cost V 6 bases and J 0 bases, with 9 bases left between them. The chain's CDR3 is CASSELYSNQPQHF. The CDR3 DNA follows: TGTGCCAGCAGCGAACTATATAGCAATCAGCCCCAGCATTTT.

The gene calls are TRBV5-4 and TRBJ2-7, with D perhaps matching TRBD1 or TRBD2 (6 bases each). Germline values: CDR1 SGHNT, CDR2 YYREEE (reference sequence). CDR3 size: 15 residues. Trimming pared 5 bases from V and 2 bases from J, leaving 17 bases between. The CDR3 DNA is TGTGCCAGCAGTCATGGGGGGACAAGGGCCTACGAGCAGTACTTC. It yields the protein CASSHGGTRAYEQYF.

The V call is TRBV7-2, the J call TRBJ1-5, with 7 bases matching TRBD1. V trimming: 5 bases; J trimming: 6 bases; junction bases outside the gene matches: 7. Germline CDR1 reads SGHTA; CDR2 reads FQGNSA. This CDR3 has 14 residues. The chain's CDR3 is CASSPDRVGQPQHF. The DNA for the CDR3 is TGTGCCAGCAGCCCAGACAGGGTCGGTCAGCCCCAGCATTTT.

The chain is built from TRBV6-5 and TRBJ2-7; TRBD1 aligns across 8 bases. The CDR3 runs 12 residues. Germline V lookup: CDR1 MNHEY, CDR2 SVGAGI. Germline trimming cut 4 bases from V and 6 bases from J; bases unmatched to any gene: 2. CDR3 sequence: CASSSTGVEQYF. The CDR3 DNA reads TGTGCCAGCAGTTCGACAGGGGTCGAGCAGTACTTC.

CDR3 DNA: TGTGCCAGCAGTGGGACAGGGGGGCAGCCCCAGCATTTT. This translates into CASSGTGGQPQHF. The rearrangement joins TRBV6-1 to TRBJ1-5, with TRBD1 identical over 10 bases. The CDR3 covers 13 residues. In germline, CDR1 is MNHNS, CDR2 SASEGT. Trimming removed 4 bases from V and 7 bases from J; junction bases left unmatched: 1.

This clone was seen a single time. This chain uses TRBV2 with TRBJ1-5; D is ambiguous. Trimming pared 4 bases from V and 2 bases from J, leaving 12 bases between. Germline CDR1 reads SNHLY; CDR2 reads FYNNEI. The CDR3 covers 15 residues. CDR3 DNA sequence: TGTGCCAGCAGTGTGGTCCCGGTGCGCAATCAGCCCCAGCATTTT. Encoded protein: CASSVVPVRNQPQHF. The whole variable domain, filled in from reference TRBV2 and TRBJ1-5, reads EPEVTQTPSHQVTQMGQEVILRCVPISNHLYFYWYRQILGQKVEFLVSFYNNEISEKSEIFDDQFSVERPDGSNFTLKIRSTKLEDSAMYFCASSVVPVRNQPQHFGDGTRLSIL.